Listed below are T cell receptor beta chains from one sample, sequenced in a study of blood T cell repertoires in COVID-19. Here immunoSEQ multiplex PCR was the method, and the copy in TCRdb shows in-frame clones only, minus some. The profile covers around 220,000 clones, with 75% to 85% appearing a single time and 8% to 9% taken by the ten largest. Sequencing input: peripheral blood. The receptors originated from a woman of 80 years or more with COVID-19, enrolled during active disease. The CDR3 runs from the conserved cysteine through the conserved F or W. The D gene is left open where the match is weak. Not every row has a clone size; where given, it reads once, few, many or a size class.

TRBJ2-1	TRBV4-2	17	once	TRBD2	CASSQGTSGGVYNEQFF	TGTGCCAGCAGCCAAGGGACTAGCGGGGGGGTCTACAATGAGCAGTTCTTC
TRBJ1-2	TRBV29-1	12	NA	NA	CSAGTPQYGYTF	TGCAGCGCCGGGACACCACAGTATGGCTACACCTTC
TRBJ2-2	TRBV19	13	NA	NA	CASTPITGGELFF	TGTGCCAGTACTCCCATCACTGGCGGGGAGCTGTTTTTT
TRBJ2-7	TRBV7-2	12	NA	NA	CTSSSYPGEQYF	TGTACCAGCAGCTCCTACCCCGGGGAGCAGTACTTC
TRBJ1-1	TRBV7-8	11	NA	NA	CASSPSIEAFF	TGTGCCAGCAGCCCGAGCATTGAAGCTTTCTTT
TRBJ1-2	TRBV6-5	12	once	NA	CASSRDTQSYTF	TGTGCCAGCAGTCGGGACACTCAGAGCTACACCTTC
TRBJ1-1	TRBV9	13	NA	NA	CASSRGGNTEAFF	TGTGCCAGCTCTCGAGGGGGGAACACTGAAGCTTTCTTT
TRBJ2-5	TRBV6-5	15	few	NA	CASSYSGDTQETQYF	TGTGCCAGCAGTTACTCGGGTGACACCCAAGAGACCCAGTACTTC
TRBJ1-2	TRBV6-2/TRBV6-3	13	NA	NA	CASSRDPNYGYTF	TGTGCCAGCAGTCGCGATCCTAACTATGGCTACACCTTC
TRBJ1-1	TRBV5-1	14	NA	NA	CASSLAVGAGEAFF	TGCGCCAGCAGCTTGGCCGTGGGAGCCGGAGAAGCTTTCTTT
TRBJ1-2	TRBV10-2	14	NA	NA	CASIPDRGSGGYTF	TGCGCCAGCATCCCGGACAGAGGGTCGGGTGGCTACACCTTC
TRBJ2-2	TRBV19	17	NA	NA	CASKRRSQPIDTGELFF	TGTGCCTCTAAGAGGAGGTCACAACCGATCGACACCGGGGAGCTGTTTTTT
TRBJ1-1	TRBV6-2/TRBV6-3	15	NA	TRBD1	CASSEAGQSFTEAFF	TGTGCCAGCAGTGAGGCGGGACAGTCATTTACTGAAGCTTTCTTT
TRBJ1-2	TRBV11-2	14	NA	TRBD1	CASSSRDRGHGYTF	TGTGCCAGCAGCTCCCGGGACAGGGGTCACGGCTACACCTTC
TRBJ1-2	TRBV7-8	15	NA	TRBD1	CASSSRDSTNYGYTF	TGTGCCAGCAGCTCGAGGGACAGCACCAACTATGGCTACACCTTC
TRBJ2-1	TRBV5-1	22	NA	TRBD2	CASSRQGALGTSGREFYNEQFF	TGCGCCAGCAGCAGACAGGGGGCTTTGGGGACTAGCGGGAGAGAGTTCTACAATGAGCAGTTCTTC
TRBJ1-2	TRBV2	13	NA	NA	CASSIETDYGYTF	TGTGCCAGCAGTATAGAAACGGACTATGGCTACACCTTC
TRBJ1-5	TRBV14	13	NA	NA	CASSQDSNQPQHF	TGTGCCAGCAGCCAAGATTCGAATCAGCCCCAGCATTTT
TRBJ1-2	TRBV19	16	few	TRBD1	CASSIGGGSANYGYTF	TGTGCCAGTAGCATTGGAGGGGGCTCGGCTAACTATGGCTACACCTTC
TRBJ1-4	TRBV30	13	few	NA	CAWSEGANEKLFF	TGTGCCTGGAGTGAAGGGGCGAATGAAAAACTGTTTTTT